The source of this T cell receptor beta chain is a study of blood T cell repertoires in COVID-19. About the study: Samples taken during acute and convalescent COVID-19 were collected in the United States, Italy and Spain. T cells, B-cell-depleted T cells, or PBMCs supplied cDNA or gDNA.

As handled by the study authors: Amplified reference gene primers provided the basis for estimating nucleated cell counts. Data came from immunoSEQ multiplex PCR; TCRdb stores just in-frame clones and leaves some out. V and J calls and clone size are those listed in that table; D and trimming were worked out from the DNA. Here the sample spans about 260,000 clones, 84% being singletons. Germline CDR1 and CDR2: SGHRS and YFSETQ. Trimming pared 5 bases from V and 2 bases from J, leaving 19 bases between. CDR3 length equals 16 residues. The source material was PBMCs or T cells enriched from blood (not recorded which). The rearrangement uses TRBV5-1 and TRBJ2-5, with D possibly matching TRBD2 (7 bases). The source is a man aged 25-40 years with acute COVID-19. CDR3 region: CASRPGGRVEQETQYF. The CDR3 nucleotides are TGCGCCAGCAGACCGGGGGGCCGGGTAGAACAAGAGACCCAGTACTTC.